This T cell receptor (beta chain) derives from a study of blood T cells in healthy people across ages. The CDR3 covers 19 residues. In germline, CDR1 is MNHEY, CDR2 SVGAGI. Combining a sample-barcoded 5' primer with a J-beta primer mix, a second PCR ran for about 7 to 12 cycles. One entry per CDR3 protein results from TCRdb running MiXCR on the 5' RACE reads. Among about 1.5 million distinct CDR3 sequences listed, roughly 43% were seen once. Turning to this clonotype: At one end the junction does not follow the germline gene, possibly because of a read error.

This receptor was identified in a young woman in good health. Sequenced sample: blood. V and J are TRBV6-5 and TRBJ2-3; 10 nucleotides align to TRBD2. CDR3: CASSYLTSGVLTKGDTQYF. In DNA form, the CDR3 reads TGCGCCAGCAGCTATCTCACTAGCGGGGTCCTAACCAAGGGAGATACGCAGTATTTT.